The 29 T cell receptor beta chains listed next were all sequenced from one sample in a study of CD8 T cells in ankylosing spondylitis. TCRdb re-derived calls from the 5' RACE reads in MiXCR, one entry per CDR3 protein. The data show about 33,000 distinct CDR3 sequences, with 13% seen just once and 25% to 35% held by the top ten. Material for sequencing was synovial fluid, either unsorted or a sorted T cell fraction (not recorded which). The receptor set was obtained from a male donor with ankylosing spondylitis.

The DNA for the CDR3 is TGTGCCTGGAGTACCTGGACAGGAAACCAGCCCCAGCATTTT. Encoded protein: CAWSTWTGNQPQHF. The chain links TRBV30 to TRBJ1-5, with 7 bases lining up with TRBD1. CDR3 size: 14 residues. Trimming at V came to 2 bases and at J to 7 bases, leaving 8 bases not matched to a gene. Germline CDR1 is GTSNPN and CDR2 is SVGIG (reference sequence).

Ten or more counts support this clonotype. The chain is built from TRBV10-2 and TRBJ2-1; D is undetermined. V lost 6 bases and J lost 0, with 3 bases in between. The CDR3 extends over 12 amino acids. The germline V gene has CDR1 WSHSY and CDR2 SAAADI. The CDR3 loop is CASSRSYNEQFF. The CDR3 nucleotides are TGCGCCAGCAGCCGCTCCTACAATGAGCAGTTCTTC.

V is TRBV6-1 and J is TRBJ1-2, with no clear D. In germline, CDR1 is MNHNS, CDR2 SASEGT. The CDR3 extends over 15 amino acids. V gave up 4 bases and J gave up 4 bases, with 16 bases separating them. The DNA of the CDR3 is TGTGCCAGCAGTGCTGACGGAGGGTCCTCCTATGGCTACACCTTC. Translation gives CASSADGGSSYGYTF.

This clonotype was seen many times. The genes are TRBV7-2 and TRBJ2-1, with TRBD2 matching 12 bases. Looked up from germline, CDR1 is SGHTA and CDR2 is FQGNSA. Unmatched junction bases numbered 6, after V lost 4 bases and J lost 8 bases. The CDR3 spans 15 residues. DNA for the CDR3: TGTGCCAGCAGCTCTAGCGGGGGGGCAGTCGATGAGCAGTTCTTC. Translated: CASSSSGGAVDEQFF.

This clonotype showed up many times. The chain links TRBV6-5 to TRBJ2-1; 9 nucleotides align to TRBD1. The length of the CDR3 is 14 residues. The J segment lost 6 bases and the V segment lost 0 bases, leaving 0 bases of the junction unmatched. CDR1 and CDR2 from the germline V gene are MNHEY and SVGAGI. CDR3 bases: TGTGCCAGCAGTTACTCGACAGGGGGCAATGAGCAGTTCTTC. Translated, it gives CASSYSTGGNEQFF.

The rearrangement uses TRBV4-3 and TRBJ2-7; 9 bases are a match to TRBD1. The CDR3 runs 16 residues. The germline V gene encodes CDR1 LGHNA and CDR2 YSLEER. The trim removed 1 base at V and 5 bases at J, leaving 9 bases unmatched. The CDR3 loop reads CASSQGAGTGFDEQYF. CDR3 nucleotide sequence: TGCGCCAGCAGCCAAGGGGCCGGGACAGGGTTTGACGAGCAGTACTTC.

This chain uses TRBV19 with TRBJ2-7, with D hard to call. CDR1 is LNHDA and CDR2 is SQIVND in the germline V gene (reference sequence). The CDR3 sequence is 13 residues long. Trimming pared 5 bases from V and 1 base from J, leaving 9 bases between. CDR3 in amino acids: CASSLVTSYEQYF. The CDR3 DNA reads as TGTGCCAGTAGTCTCGTCACATCCTACGAGCAGTACTTC.

This clonotype was recorded at least ten times. The CDR3 is CATSVSGTYNEQFF. As DNA, the CDR3 is TGTGCCACCAGTGTTAGCGGGACGTACAATGAGCAGTTCTTC. The chain links TRBV24-1 to TRBJ2-1; TRBD2 agrees at 8 bases. Germline CDR1 is KGHDR and CDR2 is SFDVKD. This CDR3 region has 14 residues. Trimming at V came to 5 bases and at J to 4 bases, leaving 3 bases not matched to a gene.

This clonotype was counted many times. The V call is TRBV20-1, the J call TRBJ2-7; 7 nucleotides match TRBD2. The CDR3 extends over 19 amino acids. From germline, CDR1 is DFQATT and CDR2 SNEGSKA (reference sequence). The ends lost 0 bases at V and 0 bases at J; junction bases unmatched: 17. The CDR3 loop is CSARDLAEHLAEDSYEQYF. CDR3 DNA: TGCAGTGCTAGAGATCTCGCGGAGCATCTAGCGGAGGACTCCTACGAGCAGTACTTC.

The table lists this clonotype with many counts. The CDR3 DNA reads as TGTGCCAGCGCTATAAAAAACATTCAGTACTTC. Protein product: CASAIKNIQYF. The chain has TRBV28 and TRBJ2-4; D not resolved. V lost 8 bases and J lost 4, with 6 bases in between. The CDR3 has 11 residues. Germline values: CDR1 MDHEN, CDR2 SYDVKM.

This clonotype came up many times. V and J are TRBV11-2 and TRBJ2-2; D perhaps matches TRBD1 (6 bases). The CDR3 consists of 13 residues. CDR1 is SGHAT and CDR2 is FQNNGV in the germline V gene. Trimming left V 10 bases short and J 1 base short, with 10 bases between. This CDR3 reads CAIPGQNTGELFF. CDR3 DNA sequence: TGTGCCATCCCGGGACAGAACACCGGGGAGCTGTTTTTT. Looking up the rest from reference TRBV11-2 and TRBJ2-2 gives the full variable domain: EAGVAQSPRYKIIEKRQSVAFWCNPISGHATLYWYQQILGQGPKLLIQFQNNGVVDDSQLPKDRFSAERLKGVDSTLKIQPAKLEDSAVYLCAIPGQNTGELFFGEGSRLTVL.

This clonotype turned up a few times. The chain is built from TRBV20-1 and TRBJ2-4; 13 nucleotides match TRBD2. This CDR3 region has 18 residues. CDR1 is DFQATT and CDR2 is SNEGSKA in the germline V gene (reference sequence). V was clipped by 5 bases and J by 3 bases; unmatched bases: 13. The CDR3 protein is CSAPSSTSGRRYKNIQYF. The CDR3 bases are TGCAGTGCTCCCTCATCGACTAGCGGGAGGAGGTACAAAAACATTCAGTACTTC.

The chain carries TRBV7-9 and TRBJ1-2, with 11 positions matching TRBD1. The CDR3 is made up of 16 amino acids. V trimming: 5 bases; J trimming: 6 bases; junction bases outside the gene matches: 11. The germline CDR1 and CDR2 sequences are SEHNR and FQNEAQ (reference sequence). CDR3 nucleotides: TGTGCCAGCAGCCCGCCAGGGACAGGGGGTTTAAATGGCTACACCTTC. It is translated as CASSPPGTGGLNGYTF.

The V gene is TRBV21-1, the J gene TRBJ2-3; TRBD1, the D gene given by the table, was not confirmed from the DNA. TRBV21-1 is a pseudogene. CDR3 length equals 17 residues. CDR3 sequence: CASSKLVRGRDTDTQYF. CDR3 nucleotide sequence: TGTGCCAGCAGCAAATTAGTAAGGGGTCGGGACACAGATACGCAGTATTTT.

The V gene is TRBV9, the J gene TRBJ2-3; 9 bases are a match to TRBD2. The V gene's germline CDR1 is SGDLS and CDR2 YYNGEE. V shed 2 bases and J 4 bases; nucleotides not matched to a gene: 11. The CDR3 length is 17 residues. CDR3 in DNA: TGTGCCAGCAGCGTCCCTTTGGAGCGGGGGGACCCAGATACGCAGTATTTT. It translates to CASSVPLERGDPDTQYF.

The chain employs TRBV29-1 and TRBJ2-3; D might be TRBD1 (6 bases). The V gene's germline CDR1 is SQVTM and CDR2 ANQGSEA. This CDR3 has 15 amino acids. V was cut by 6 bases and J by 3 bases, with 19 bases left in between. CDR3 sequence reads: CSVLIIVRGTDTQYF. CDR3 DNA: TGCAGCGTCTTGATAATCGTCAGGGGTACAGATACGCAGTATTTT.

This clonotype has a handful of counts. The chain's CDR3 is CSGLAETNEQFF. The CDR3 DNA follows: TGCAGTGGACTAGCGGAGACCAATGAGCAGTTCTTC. The chain carries TRBV20-1 and TRBJ2-1, with 9 bases that match TRBD2. Germline assignment: CDR1 DFQATT and CDR2 SNEGSKA (reference sequence). The CDR3 runs to 12 residues. The junction had 4 bases not matched to a gene; V was cut back by 7 bases and J by 6 bases.

The sample holds a few counts of this clonotype. The gene calls are TRBV28 and TRBJ1-2; 8 nucleotides agree with TRBD1. Germline V gives CDR1 MDHEN, CDR2 SYDVKM. This CDR3 spans 19 amino acids. Trimming at V came to 3 bases and at J to 3 bases, leaving 18 bases not matched to a gene. The CDR3, as DNA: TGTGCCAGCAGTTTGCTTGCCCCCCGCCGGGACAGGATGTACTATGGCTACACCTTC. The encoded protein is CASSLLAPRRDRMYYGYTF.

This clonotype appeared a few times. The chain has TRBV7-9 and TRBJ2-5, with D tentatively TRBD1 or TRBD2 (5 bases each). The CDR3 totals 13 residues. V dropped 1 base and J dropped 7 bases, with 10 bases sitting between them. Germline V gene data show CDR1 as SEHNR and CDR2 as FQNEAQ (reference sequence). This chain's CDR3 is CASSLVTEGTQYF. The CDR3 region has the DNA TGTGCCAGCAGCTTAGTGACAGAGGGGACCCAGTACTTC.

A few counts support this clonotype. V and J are TRBV12-3 or TRBV12-4 and TRBJ1-1; unclear D gene. The length of the CDR3 is 11 residues. Trimming stripped 6 bases from V and 8 bases from J, with 10 bases between. CDR3 sequence reads: CASREGSEAFF. CDR3 nucleotides: TGTGCCAGCAGGGAGGGATCCGAAGCTTTCTTT.

The chain links TRBV7-9 to TRBJ1-5, with D perhaps TRBD1 (6 bases). The CDR3 runs to 16 residues. The ends were cut back, 0 bases at V and 6 bases at J, with 15 bases in the middle. The V gene's germline CDR1 is SEHNR and CDR2 FQNEAQ (reference sequence). Written as DNA, the CDR3 is TGTGCCAGCAGCTTAGCGCAGGACAGTCTTTCTCAGCCCCAGCATTTT. Protein sequence: CASSLAQDSLSQPQHF.

This clonotype has a handful of counts. Since a much larger clone is just one base distant, this may be a read error. The genes are TRBV6-2 or TRBV6-3 and TRBJ2-7; 11 nucleotides line up with TRBD2. J lost 3 bases, V lost 2 bases, and 0 bases had no gene match. This CDR3 comprises 14 residues. The germline V gene has CDR1 MNHEY and CDR2 SVGEGT. The CDR3 DNA is TGTGCCAGCAGTTACGGGACTAGCGGCTACGAGCAGTACTTC. Translating gives CASSYGTSGYEQYF.

Only a few counts were recorded for this clonotype. The chain joins TRBV10-2 to TRBJ2-4, with unresolved D. Germline CDR1 reads WSHSY; CDR2 reads SAAADI. V lost 8 bases to trimming and J lost 9 bases, with 14 bases between them. This CDR3 has 12 amino acids. In DNA form, the CDR3 reads TGCGCCAGCTGGCCCTCTTCGGGCATTCAGTACTTC. Amino acids: CASWPSSGIQYF.

This clonotype was observed a handful of times. The rearrangement links TRBV4-3 to TRBJ1-6; weak D call: TRBD1 (5 bases). The germline V gene has CDR1 LGHNA and CDR2 YSLEER. Trimming took off 1 base at V and 6 bases at J, with 16 bases between the two ends. This CDR3 is 17 amino acids long. The CDR3 spells CASSQGVARQGNSPLHF. The CDR3, as DNA: TGCGCCAGCAGCCAAGGGGTAGCCCGGCAGGGTAATTCACCCCTCCACTTT.

This clonotype was seen ten or more times. The chain uses TRBV7-2 and TRBJ2-2; D may be TRBD1 (6 bases). Trimming stripped 1 base from V and 4 bases from J, with 13 bases between. Germline values: CDR1 SGHTA, CDR2 FQGNSA. The CDR3 loop spans 16 amino acids. In nucleotides, the CDR3 is TGTGCCAGCAGCTTAGGCAGGGGTACGCTCACCGGGGAGCTGTTTTTT. It encodes CASSLGRGTLTGELFF.

The table lists this clonotype with a few counts. V is TRBV20-1 and J is TRBJ1-6, with 8 bases aligning to TRBD1. The V gene end was trimmed by 5 bases and the J gene end by 0 bases; junction bases not matched to a gene: 6. Germline-derived CDR1 and CDR2 are DFQATT and SNEGSKA (reference sequence). This CDR3 is 16 amino acids long. CDR3 amino acids: CSAQDRASSYNSPLHF. CDR3 DNA: TGCAGTGCTCAGGACAGGGCTAGCTCCTATAATTCACCCCTCCACTTT.

This clonotype was detected only a few times. The chain couples TRBV12-3 or TRBV12-4 to TRBJ2-5, with TRBD2 as a possible D gene (6 bases). Trimming cost V 1 base and J 1 base, with 10 bases left between them. The CDR3 has 15 amino acids. Here the CDR3 DNA reads TGTGCCAGCAGTTTAGTCCGGGGGATCCAAGAGACCCAGTACTTC. Protein: CASSLVRGIQETQYF.

Comment on this clonotype: Germline is not matched at one junction end, which may reflect a read error. This chain joins TRBV7-7 and TRBJ2-2; TRBD2 might be the D (6 bases). CDR1 and CDR2 (germline): SSHAT, FNYEAQ (reference sequence). This CDR3 has 13 amino acids. Here the CDR3 reads CASSSTGAGELFF. The CDR3 DNA follows: TGTGCTAGCAGCTCGACGGGAGCGGGGGAGCTGTTTTTT.

This clonotype was observed a few times. V is TRBV20-1 and J is TRBJ1-1, with D unresolved. Germline lookup yields CDR1 DFQATT and CDR2 SNEGSKA (reference sequence). The germline V and J ends were trimmed by 3 bases and 2 bases, with 10 bases remaining between them. The CDR3 covers 13 residues. The CDR3 nucleotides are TGCAGTGCTAGGATATACAGAAACACTGAAGCTTTCTTT. It encodes CSARIYRNTEAFF.